This note documents a single TCR beta chain sequence. In the source study's methods: Estimates of nucleated cell counts were drawn from the amplification of reference gene primers. The repertoire was sequenced with immunoSEQ multiplex PCR; TCRdb's copy has only in-frame clones and lacks some. The DNA gave D and trimming, while V, J and clone size come from that table. The sample records 55,000 to 80,000 clones, 81% being singletons. CDR1 and CDR2 from the germline V gene are LNHDA and SQIVND (reference sequence). The CDR3 length is 13 residues. Trimming removed 11 bases from V and 5 bases from J, with 16 bases in between. These data belong to a study of blood T cell repertoires in COVID-19. The wider study: COVID-19 samples, acute and convalescent, were from the United States, Italy and Spain. The cDNA or gDNA used as material had been derived from T cells, B-cell-depleted T cells, or PBMCs.

This chain links TRBV19 with TRBJ1-5; D perhaps matches TRBD1 (5 bases). The sample was peripheral blood. The origin of this receptor is a woman between 65 and 79 years old with acute or convalescent COVID-19. The CDR3 nucleotides read TGTGCCGGACTGAGGGGAGGTGATCAGCCCCAGCATTTT. Protein: CAGLRGGDQPQHF.